This T cell receptor (beta chain) was identified during a study of blood T cell repertoires in COVID-19. The overall study: Acute and convalescent COVID-19 specimens originated in the United States, Italy and Spain.

Either two negative PCRs, clearance, or symptom resolution qualified Cohort 3 donors as recovered. Germline V gene data show CDR1 as MDHEN and CDR2 as SYDVKM. Trimming removed 3 bases from V and 8 bases from J; junction bases left unmatched: 10. The CDR3 consists of 16 residues. Original methodology: Amplification of reference gene primers was used by the study to estimate nucleated cell counts. Assay used: immunoSEQ multiplex PCR; TCRdb lists only in-frame clones, some missing. V, J and clone size are those of that table, while D and trimming were read from the DNA. The repertoire holds around 300,000 clones, with roughly 91% as singletons.

Input material: PBMCs or T cells enriched from blood (not recorded which). The genes are TRBV28 and TRBJ1-6; 7 positions match TRBD1. The receptor was derived from a woman aged 55-69 years who had recovered from COVID-19. CDR3 sequence: CASSLVGRGLDSPLHF. The CDR3 DNA sequence: TGTGCCAGCAGTTTGGTCGGTAGGGGGCTAGATTCACCCCTCCACTTT.